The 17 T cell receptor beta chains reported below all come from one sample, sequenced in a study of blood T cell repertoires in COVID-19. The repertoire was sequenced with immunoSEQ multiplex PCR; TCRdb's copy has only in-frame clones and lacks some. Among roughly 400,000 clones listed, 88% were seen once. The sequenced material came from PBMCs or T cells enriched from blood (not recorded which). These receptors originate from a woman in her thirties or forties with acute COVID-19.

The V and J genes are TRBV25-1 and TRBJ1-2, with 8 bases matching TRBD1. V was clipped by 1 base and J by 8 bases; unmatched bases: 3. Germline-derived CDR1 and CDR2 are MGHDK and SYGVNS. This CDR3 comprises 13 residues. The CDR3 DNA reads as TGTGCCAGCAGTGAATTCAGGGGGCAGGGCTACACCTTC. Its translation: CASSEFRGQGYTF.

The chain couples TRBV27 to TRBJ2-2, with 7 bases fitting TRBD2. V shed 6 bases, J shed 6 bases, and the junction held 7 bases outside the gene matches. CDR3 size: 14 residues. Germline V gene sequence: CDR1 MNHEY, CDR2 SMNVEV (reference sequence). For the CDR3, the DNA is TGTGCCAGCAGCAAGACTAGCTTTTCCGGGGAGCTGTTTTTT. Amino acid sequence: CASSKTSFSGELFF.

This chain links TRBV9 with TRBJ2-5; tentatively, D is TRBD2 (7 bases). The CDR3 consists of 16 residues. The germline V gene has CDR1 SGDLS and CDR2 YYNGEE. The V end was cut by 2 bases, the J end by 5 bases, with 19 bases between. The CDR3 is CASSVEVGGHGETQYF. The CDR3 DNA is TGTGCCAGCAGCGTCGAAGTGGGGGGGCACGGGGAGACCCAGTACTTC.

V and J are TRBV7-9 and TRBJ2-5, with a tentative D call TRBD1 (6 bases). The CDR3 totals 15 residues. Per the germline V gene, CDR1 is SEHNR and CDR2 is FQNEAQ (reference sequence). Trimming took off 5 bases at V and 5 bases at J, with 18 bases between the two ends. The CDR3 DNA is TGTGCCAGCAGCCACGACAGGACACCGGGGGAGACCCAGTACTTC. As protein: CASSHDRTPGETQYF.

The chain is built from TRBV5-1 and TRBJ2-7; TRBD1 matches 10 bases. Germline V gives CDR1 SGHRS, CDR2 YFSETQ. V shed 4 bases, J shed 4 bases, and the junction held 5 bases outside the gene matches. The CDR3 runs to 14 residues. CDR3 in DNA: TGCGCCAGCAGCCTTAGGACAGGGGGTTACGAGCAGTACTTC. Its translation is CASSLRTGGYEQYF.

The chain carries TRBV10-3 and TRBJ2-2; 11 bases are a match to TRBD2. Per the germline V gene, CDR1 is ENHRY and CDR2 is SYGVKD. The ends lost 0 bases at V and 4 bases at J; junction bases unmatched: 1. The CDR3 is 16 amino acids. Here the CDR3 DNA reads TGTGCCATCAGTGAGTCCGGGACTAGCGGCACCGGGGAGCTGTTTTTT. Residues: CAISESGTSGTGELFF.

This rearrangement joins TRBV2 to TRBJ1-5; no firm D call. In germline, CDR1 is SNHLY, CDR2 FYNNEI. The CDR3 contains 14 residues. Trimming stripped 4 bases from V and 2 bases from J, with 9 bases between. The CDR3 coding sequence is TGTGCCAGCAGTGGGAGGTTAGGCAATCAGCCCCAGCATTTT. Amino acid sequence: CASSGRLGNQPQHF.

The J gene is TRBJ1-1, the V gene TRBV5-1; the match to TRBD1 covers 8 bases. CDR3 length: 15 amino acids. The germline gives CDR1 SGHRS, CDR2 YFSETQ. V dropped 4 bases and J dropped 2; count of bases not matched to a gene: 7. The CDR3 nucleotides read TGCGCCAGCAGCCAAGGACAGGGAGCCAACACTGAAGCTTTCTTT. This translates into CASSQGQGANTEAFF.

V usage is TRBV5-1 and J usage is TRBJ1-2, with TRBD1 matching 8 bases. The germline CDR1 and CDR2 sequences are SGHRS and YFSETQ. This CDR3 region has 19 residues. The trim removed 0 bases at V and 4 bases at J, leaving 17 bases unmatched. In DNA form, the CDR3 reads TGCGCCAGCAGCTTGGCCGTTTCAATCGTCAGACAGGGGATCTATGGCTACACCTTC. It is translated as CASSLAVSIVRQGIYGYTF. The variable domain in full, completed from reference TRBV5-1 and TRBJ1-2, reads KAGVTQTPRYLIKTRGQQVTLSCSPISGHRSVSWYQQTPGQGLQFLFEYFSETQRNKGNFPGRFSGRQFSNSRSEMNVSTLELGDSALYLCASSLAVSIVRQGIYGYTFGSGTRLTVV.

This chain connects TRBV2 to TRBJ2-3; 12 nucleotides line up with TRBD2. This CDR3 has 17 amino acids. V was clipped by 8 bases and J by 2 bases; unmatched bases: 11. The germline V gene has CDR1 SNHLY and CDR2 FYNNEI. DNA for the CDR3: TGTGCCAGCGGCTCCTCCGGACTAGCGGGGTTCACAGATACGCAGTATTTT. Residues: CASGSSGLAGFTDTQYF.

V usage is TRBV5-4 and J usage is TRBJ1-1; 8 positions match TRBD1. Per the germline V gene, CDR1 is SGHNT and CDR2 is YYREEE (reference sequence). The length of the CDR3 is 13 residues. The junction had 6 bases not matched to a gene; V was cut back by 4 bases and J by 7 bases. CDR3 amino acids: CASSPDRADEAFF. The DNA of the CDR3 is TGTGCCAGCAGCCCGGACAGGGCGGATGAAGCTTTCTTT.

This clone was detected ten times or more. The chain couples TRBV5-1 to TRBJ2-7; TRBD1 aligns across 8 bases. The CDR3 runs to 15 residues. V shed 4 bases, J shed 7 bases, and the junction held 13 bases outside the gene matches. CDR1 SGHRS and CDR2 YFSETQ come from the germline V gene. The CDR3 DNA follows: TGCGCCAGCAGCCACTCCCAGGGGGCGTCTGAGGAGCAGTACTTC. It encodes CASSHSQGASEEQYF.

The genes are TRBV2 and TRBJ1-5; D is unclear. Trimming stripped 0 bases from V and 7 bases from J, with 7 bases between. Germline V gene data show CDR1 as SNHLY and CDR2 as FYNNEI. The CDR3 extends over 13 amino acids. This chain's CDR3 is CASSEALLQPQHF. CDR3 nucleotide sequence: TGTGCCAGCAGTGAAGCGCTTCTACAGCCCCAGCATTTT.

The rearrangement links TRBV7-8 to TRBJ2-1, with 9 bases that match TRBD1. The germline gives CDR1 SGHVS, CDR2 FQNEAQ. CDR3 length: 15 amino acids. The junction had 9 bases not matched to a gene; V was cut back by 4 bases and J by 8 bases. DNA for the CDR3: TGTGCCAGCAGCTCACGGGACAGGGAGGTCGATGAGCAGTTCTTC. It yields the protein CASSSRDREVDEQFF.

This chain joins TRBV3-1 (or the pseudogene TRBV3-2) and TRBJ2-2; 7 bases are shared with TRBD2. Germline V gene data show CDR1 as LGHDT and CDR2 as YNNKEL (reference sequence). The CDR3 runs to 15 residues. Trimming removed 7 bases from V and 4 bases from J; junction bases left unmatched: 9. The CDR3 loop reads CASTSMGTTTGELFF. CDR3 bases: TGTGCCAGCACCTCAATGGGGACTACCACCGGGGAGCTGTTTTTT.

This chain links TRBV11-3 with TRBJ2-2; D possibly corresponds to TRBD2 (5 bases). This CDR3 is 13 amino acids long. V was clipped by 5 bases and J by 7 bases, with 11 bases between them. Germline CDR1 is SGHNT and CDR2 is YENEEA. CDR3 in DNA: TGTGCCAGCAGCCGAAATCGGGGCGGGGAGCTGTTTTTT. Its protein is CASSRNRGGELFF.

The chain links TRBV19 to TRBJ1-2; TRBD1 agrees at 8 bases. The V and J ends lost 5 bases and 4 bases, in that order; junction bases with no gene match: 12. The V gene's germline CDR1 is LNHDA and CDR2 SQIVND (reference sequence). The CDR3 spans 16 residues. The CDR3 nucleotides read TGTGCCAGTAGTGCGTGGCAGGGGGCGCACGGCTATGGCTACACCTTC. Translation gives CASSAWQGAHGYGYTF. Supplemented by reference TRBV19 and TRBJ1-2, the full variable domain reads DGGITQSPKYLFRKEGQNVTLSCEQNLNHDAMYWYRQDPGQGLRLIYYSQIVNDFQKGDIAEGYSVSREKKESFPLTVTSAQKNPTAFYLCASSAWQGAHGYGYTFGSGTRLTVV.